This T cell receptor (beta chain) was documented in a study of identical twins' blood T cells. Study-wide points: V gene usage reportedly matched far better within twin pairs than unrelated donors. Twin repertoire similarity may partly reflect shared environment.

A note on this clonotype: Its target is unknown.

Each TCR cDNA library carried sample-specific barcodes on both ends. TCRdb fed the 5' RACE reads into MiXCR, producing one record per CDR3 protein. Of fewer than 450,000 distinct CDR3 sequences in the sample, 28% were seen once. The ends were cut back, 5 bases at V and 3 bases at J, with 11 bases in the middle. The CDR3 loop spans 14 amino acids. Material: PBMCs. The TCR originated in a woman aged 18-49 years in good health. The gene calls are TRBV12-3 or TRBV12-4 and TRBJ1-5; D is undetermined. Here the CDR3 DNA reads TGTGCCAGCAGTGAGACATGGTCCAATCAGCCCCAGCATTTT. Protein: CASSETWSNQPQHF.